This TCR beta chain emerged from a study of Ad26.COV2.S vaccination and SARS-CoV-2 variants. For the study at large: Among those in the COV1001 Ad26.COV2.S trial arm was the donor. Participants got Ad26.COV2.S intramuscularly, once or twice 56 days apart.

V shed 7 bases and J 0 bases; nucleotides not matched to a gene: 6. Germline CDR1 and CDR2: MNHEY and SVGAGI. The CDR3 consists of 15 residues. The sample's treatment: about 20 received Ad26.COV2.S at low or high dose, single or two shots; 5 received placebo; per-sample allocation not given. Sampling took place 63 days after the first vaccine or placebo injection. An Ad26 vector carrying the Wuhan-strain SARS-CoV-2 spike served as the vaccine. Concerning this clone: Its antigen is as yet unknown.

TCRdb keeps only in-frame clones here, not all; method: immunoSEQ multiplex PCR. The table has roughly 320,000 clones, roughly 84% seen once; the top ten hold around 3.6%. Study results and caveats: Analyses of TCR breadth and depth may have underestimated total T cell responses.

Sample: peripheral blood, taken in a trial of Ad26.COV2.S vaccine versus placebo. This clonotype originated in a person aged 18-60 years who received the Ad26.COV2.S COVID-19 vaccine or a placebo. This chain connects TRBV6-5 to TRBJ1-5; 7 positions match TRBD1. As DNA, the CDR3 is TGTGCCAGCAACCTGGGACAGAATAGCAATCAGCCCCAGCATTTT. This encodes CASNLGQNSNQPQHF.